Given below is one TCR beta chain in context. PCR was performed a second time for roughly 7 to 11 cycles using a sample-barcoded 5' primer and a J-beta primer mix. A single record per CDR3 protein comes from TCRdb applying MiXCR to the 5' RACE reads. The sample comprises over 1.5 million distinct CDR3 sequences, roughly 49% of which are singletons, and roughly 2.1% rests with the top ten. This sample is part of a study of blood T cells in healthy people across ages. V shed 3 bases and J 1 base; nucleotides not matched to a gene: 6. The CDR3 is made up of 16 amino acids. The germline CDR1 and CDR2 sequences are LNHDA and SQIVND (reference sequence).

The TCR was taken from a woman in her forties in good health. V gene TRBV19 combines with J gene TRBJ2-3; 8 bases align to TRBD2. The source material was blood. The CDR3 sequence is CASSIRGGLGTDTQYF. The DNA for the CDR3 is TGTGCCAGTAGTATCCGGGGGGGCCTCGGCACAGATACGCAGTATTTT.